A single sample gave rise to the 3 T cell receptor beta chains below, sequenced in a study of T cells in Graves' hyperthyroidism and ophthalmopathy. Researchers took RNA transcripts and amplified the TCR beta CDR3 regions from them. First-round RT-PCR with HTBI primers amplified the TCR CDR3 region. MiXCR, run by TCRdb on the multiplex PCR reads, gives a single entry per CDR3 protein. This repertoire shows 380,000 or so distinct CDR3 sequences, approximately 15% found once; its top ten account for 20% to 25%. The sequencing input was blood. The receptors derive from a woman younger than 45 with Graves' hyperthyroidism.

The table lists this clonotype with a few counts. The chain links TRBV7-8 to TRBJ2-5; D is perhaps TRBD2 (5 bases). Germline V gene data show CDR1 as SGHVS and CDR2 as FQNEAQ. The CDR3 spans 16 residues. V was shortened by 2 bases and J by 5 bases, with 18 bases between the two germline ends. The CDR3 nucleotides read TGTGCCAGCAGCTTACGGCGGGCGGGCAGAGAGGAGACCCAGTACTTC. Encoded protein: CASSLRRAGREETQYF.

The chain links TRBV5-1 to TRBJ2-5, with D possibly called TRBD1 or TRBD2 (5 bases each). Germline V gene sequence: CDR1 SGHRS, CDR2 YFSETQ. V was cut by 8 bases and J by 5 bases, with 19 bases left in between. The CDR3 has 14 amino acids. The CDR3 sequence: CARRGSGRGETQYF. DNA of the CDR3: TGCGCCAGGAGAGGAAGCGGAAGGGGTGAGACCCAGTACTTC.

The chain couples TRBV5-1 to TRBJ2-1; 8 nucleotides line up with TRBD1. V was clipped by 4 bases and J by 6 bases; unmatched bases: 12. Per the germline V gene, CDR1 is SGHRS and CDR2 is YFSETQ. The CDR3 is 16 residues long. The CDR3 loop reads CASSLAGQGGFNEQFF. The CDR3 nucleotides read TGCGCCAGCAGCCTAGCCGGACAGGGTGGATTCAATGAGCAGTTCTTC.